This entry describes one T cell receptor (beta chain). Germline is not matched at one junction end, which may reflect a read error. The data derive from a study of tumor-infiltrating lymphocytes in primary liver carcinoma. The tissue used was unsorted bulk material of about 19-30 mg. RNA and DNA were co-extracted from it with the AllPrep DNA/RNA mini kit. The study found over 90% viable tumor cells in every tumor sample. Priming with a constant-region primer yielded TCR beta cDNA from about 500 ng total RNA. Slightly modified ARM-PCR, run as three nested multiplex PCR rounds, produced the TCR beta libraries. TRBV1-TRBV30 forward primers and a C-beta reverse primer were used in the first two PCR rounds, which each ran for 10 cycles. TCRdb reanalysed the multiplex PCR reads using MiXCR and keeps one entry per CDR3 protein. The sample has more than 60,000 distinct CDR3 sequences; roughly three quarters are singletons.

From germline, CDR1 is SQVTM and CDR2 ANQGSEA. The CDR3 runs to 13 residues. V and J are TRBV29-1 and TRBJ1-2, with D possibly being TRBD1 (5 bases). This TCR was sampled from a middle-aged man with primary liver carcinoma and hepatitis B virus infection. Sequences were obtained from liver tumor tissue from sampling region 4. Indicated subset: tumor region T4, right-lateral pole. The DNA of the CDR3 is TGCAACGTTTACAGGTGGGACAACTATGGCTACACCTTC. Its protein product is CNVYRWDNYGYTF.